These T cell receptor beta chains were read from a single sample in a study of T-cell reconstitution after alpha-beta-depleted transplantation in children. TCRdb reprocessed the PCR reads via MiXCR and lists one record per CDR3 protein. The data hold around 76,000 distinct CDR3 sequences, with roughly 20% observed a single time. The material sequenced was PBMCs, mostly from graft donor cells, taken 360 days after TCRalphabeta/CD19-depleted stem cell transplant. These TCRs come from a male patient under 10 years old who had a stem cell transplant for acute lymphoblastic leukemia, so the T cells may come from the graft donor. The CDR3 runs from the conserved cysteine through the conserved F or W. A D gene is named only where the DNA matches it firmly. Only part of the rows carry a size: once, few, many, or a class if the clone is expanded.

d_call j_call cdr3_length clone_size v_call cdr3_nt cdr3_aa
NA TRBJ2-3 16 NA TRBV27 TGTGCCAGCAGTTCCTCTAGGGCGGGGTTCACAGATACGCAGTATTTT CASSSSRAGFTDTQYF
TRBD2 TRBJ2-7 20 NA TRBV6-2/TRBV6-3 TGTGCCAGCAGTTACCCTGGCGCGGGACTAGCGGGAGTTTTAGGATACGAGCAGTACTTC CASSYPGAGLAGVLGYEQYF
NA TRBJ2-7 14 NA TRBV20-1 TGCAGTGCTAGCCGTACAGGGTTTGGCGACGAGCAGTACTTC CSASRTGFGDEQYF
TRBD2 TRBJ2-5 15 NA TRBV3-1 TGTGCCAGCAGCCAAGAGCGGGGGATGGGAGAGACCCAGTACTTC CASSQERGMGETQYF
NA TRBJ2-7 16 NA TRBV7-9 TGTGCCAGCAGCTTAGTTGCCCGGTCGGGGCCCTACGAGCAGTACTTC CASSLVARSGPYEQYF
TRBD1 TRBJ1-3 14 NA TRBV7-9 TGTGCCAGCAGGCGGACAGGCGTTGGAAACACCATATATTTT CASRRTGVGNTIYF
NA TRBJ1-1 16 NA TRBV5-1 TGCGCCAGCAGCCCTTGGTTAGCAGGGACGAACACTGAAGCTTTCTTT CASSPWLAGTNTEAFF
NA TRBJ2-5 16 NA TRBV5-1 TGCGCCAGCAGAAACACTATTCAGAGGTGTCCAGAGACCCAGTACTTC CASRNTIQRCPETQYF
TRBD1 TRBJ2-3 13 NA TRBV6-6 TGTGCCAGCAGAGGACAGGGAACAGATACGCAGTATTTT CASRGQGTDTQYF
NA TRBJ1-1 12 NA TRBV6-6 TGTGCCAGCAGTTCGGACAAGACTGAAGCTTTCTTT CASSSDKTEAFF
NA TRBJ2-7 15 NA TRBV11-3 TGTGCCAGCAGCTTAGATCCCGGCAGGAGCTACGAGCAGTACTTC CASSLDPGRSYEQYF
TRBD1 TRBJ1-4 16 few TRBV12-3/TRBV12-4 TGTGCCAGCAGTCCGGACAGGGAGGGTACTAATGAAAAACTGTTTTTT CASSPDREGTNEKLFF
TRBD2 TRBJ2-5 14 NA TRBV7-9 TGTGCCAGCAGCCCCAGCGGGAGCGGAGAGACCCAGTACTTC CASSPSGSGETQYF
NA TRBJ2-3 12 NA TRBV11-1 TGTGCCAGCAGCTTAGGAGTAGATACGCAGTATTTT CASSLGVDTQYF
TRBD1 TRBJ2-1 17 few TRBV3-1 TGTGCCAGCAGCCAAACAAGGGGACAGTGGGGTGGAAATGAGCAGTTCTTC CASSQTRGQWGGNEQFF
NA TRBJ2-7 15 few TRBV5-6 TGTGCCAGCAGCTCCGAGGGGACATACTCCTACGAGCAGTACTTC CASSSEGTYSYEQYF
NA TRBJ2-7 15 NA TRBV28 TGTGCCAGCAGTTCCGCAGCATCGAGCTCCTACGAGCAGTACTTC CASSSAASSSYEQYF
NA TRBJ1-1 15 few TRBV7-8 TGTGCCAGCAGCCTACCGGGGACACCGAACACTGAAGCTTTCTTT CASSLPGTPNTEAFF
TRBD2 TRBJ2-7 19 NA TRBV6-5 TGTGCCAGCAGTTACTCGTCACTAGCGGGAGGTCACGCCAACTACGAGCAGTACTTC CASSYSSLAGGHANYEQYF
NA TRBJ1-5 14 many TRBV20-1 TGCAGTGCTAGACAGCAGGGTTTGTACCAGCCCCAGCATTTT CSARQQGLYQPQHF
NA TRBJ2-5 14 few TRBV12-3/TRBV12-4 TGTGCCAGCAGTCAACACGACGGTCAAGAGACCCAGTACTTC CASSQHDGQETQYF
TRBD1 TRBJ2-7 14 NA TRBV12-3/TRBV12-4 TGTGCCAGCAGTTTGTCAGGGGGAACCTACGAGCAGTACTTC CASSLSGGTYEQYF
NA TRBJ2-3 16 NA TRBV11-2 TGTGCCAGCAGCTTAGAGCTCCGGGGGGCGAAAGATACGCAGTATTTT CASSLELRGAKDTQYF
NA TRBJ2-2 17 many TRBV5-1 TGCGCCAGCAGCTTGAGATGGACAGCCACGAACACCGGGGAGCTGTTTTTT CASSLRWTATNTGELFF
NA TRBJ2-1 14 many TRBV5-1 TGCGCCAGCAGCTTGCTGGTGGGCTACAATGAGCAGTTCTTC CASSLLVGYNEQFF
NA TRBJ2-7 14 NA TRBV2 TGTGCCAGCAGTGAACAGACAGGAACCTACGAGCAGTACTTC CASSEQTGTYEQYF
NA TRBJ2-2 18 NA TRBV13 TGTGCCATCACTTACGCCACGACCTCATTGCGGATTTCCGGGGAGCTGTTTTTT CAITYATTSLRISGELFF
NA TRBJ2-3 14 NA TRBV10-3 TGTGCCATCAGTCCCCTCACTACCTCCGATACGCAGTATTTT CAISPLTTSDTQYF
NA TRBJ2-3 14 NA TRBV7-9 TGTGCCAGCAGCTTACGACAGTACACAGATACGCAGTATTTT CASSLRQYTDTQYF
NA TRBJ2-6 18 NA TRBV7-6 TGTGCCAGCAGCTTAGTTCCTTCCGCGCCCTCTGGGGCCAACGTCCTGACTTTC CASSLVPSAPSGANVLTF
TRBD1 TRBJ2-7 14 few TRBV4-1 TGCGCCAGCAGCACACCAGGGGGCAAGTACGAGCAGTACTTC CASSTPGGKYEQYF
NA TRBJ2-1 15 NA TRBV3-1 TGTGCCAGCAGCCAAGCAATGGGGGCGCAGAATGAGCAGTTCTTC CASSQAMGAQNEQFF
NA TRBJ1-5 17 few TRBV12-3/TRBV12-4 TGTGCCAGCAGTTTGGCTCTGTCTGACAGCCTAAATCAGCCCCAGCATTTT CASSLALSDSLNQPQHF
NA TRBJ2-2 15 many TRBV14 TGTGCCAGCAGCCAAGGATATGAGGGCACCGGGGAGCTGTTTTTT CASSQGYEGTGELFF
TRBD2 TRBJ2-1 17 NA TRBV12-3/TRBV12-4 TGTGCCAGCAGTTCTCCTCGGACTAGCCGGGCCTACAATGAGCAGTTTTTC CASSSPRTSRAYNEQFF
NA TRBJ2-3 13 many TRBV10-3 TGTGCCATCAGCAGCATGACGGTAGATACGCAGTATTTT CAISSMTVDTQYF
NA TRBJ1-2 15 NA TRBV5-5 TGTGCCAGCAGCCCGGTTATGGGCAGGGCCTATGGCTACACCTTC CASSPVMGRAYGYTF
NA TRBJ2-1 16 few TRBV5-1 TGCGCCAGCAGCTTGGCAGTGACAAGCCTTTACAATGAGCAGTTCTTC CASSLAVTSLYNEQFF
NA TRBJ2-3 11 NA TRBV20-1 TGCAGTGCTAGAGGGACCATTGCGCAGTATTTT CSARGTIAQYF
TRBD2 TRBJ2-7 14 NA TRBV10-3 TGTGCCACGGGGCGCGGGAGCTTTTTGGGGGAGCAGTACTTC CATGRGSFLGEQYF
NA TRBJ2-7 13 many TRBV10-3 TGTGCCATCAGTGCAAGCTTCACCTACGAGCAGTACTTC CAISASFTYEQYF
NA TRBJ2-3 15 NA TRBV15 TGTGCCACCAGCAGAGGGGACCGGGGCACAGATACGCAGTATTTT CATSRGDRGTDTQYF
TRBD2 TRBJ2-1 17 few TRBV12-3/TRBV12-4 TGTGCCAGCACCGGGACTAGCGGGAGGGCCGCCTACAATGAGCAGTTCTTC CASTGTSGRAAYNEQFF
TRBD2 TRBJ2-5 14 NA TRBV5-1 TGCGCCAGCAGCTCCGGGACTAGGAGGGAGACCCAGTACTTC CASSSGTRRETQYF
NA TRBJ1-1 13 NA TRBV10-1 TGCGCCACCCGGCGGGGGCTGAACACTGAAGCTTTCTTT CATRRGLNTEAFF
NA TRBJ2-1 14 NA TRBV5-1 TGCGCCAGCAGCTTGGGGCGGAACTACAATGAGCAGTTCTTC CASSLGRNYNEQFF
TRBD1 TRBJ2-1 14 NA TRBV6-1 TGTGCCAGTTACAGGGACAGTACCTACAATGAGCAGTTCTTC CASYRDSTYNEQFF
NA TRBJ1-1 11 few TRBV13 TGTGCCAGCAGCTTAAGGACTGAAGCTTTCTTT CASSLRTEAFF
NA TRBJ2-7 14 many TRBV6-5 TGTGCCAGCAGTTACAAGGGACAAGCCTACGAGCAGTACTTC CASSYKGQAYEQYF
NA TRBJ1-4 16 many TRBV7-6 TGTGCCAGCAGCAACCCCCTCAGGGTTAAGGGGGAAAAACTGTTTTTT CASSNPLRVKGEKLFF
TRBD2 TRBJ2-1 15 few TRBV5-1 TGCGCCAGCAGCCCACCCGGGACTAGCGGTGCGGGGCAGTTCTTC CASSPPGTSGAGQFF
NA TRBJ2-7 15 few TRBV7-9 TGTGCCAGCAGCTTCTCCAGGGTGGGGCCCTACGAGCAGTACTTC CASSFSRVGPYEQYF
TRBD1 TRBJ1-2 15 few TRBV6-5 TGTGCCAGCAGTTACACCGGACAGGTTAACTATGGCTACACCTTC CASSYTGQVNYGYTF
NA TRBJ2-2 12 once TRBV4-1 TGCGCCAGCAGCCAGGGGTTCGGGGAGCTGTTTTTT CASSQGFGELFF
NA TRBJ2-1 15 few TRBV3-1 TGTGCCAGCAGCCAAATATCGTCCTCCTACAATGAGCAGTTCTTC CASSQISSSYNEQFF